One and the same sample provided the 27 T cell receptor beta chains below, sequenced in a study of blood T cell repertoires in COVID-19. Clones were read by immunoSEQ multiplex PCR, and TCRdb kept only the in-frame ones, dropping some. The sample carries about 380,000 clones, around 91% recorded once. The source material was peripheral blood. All receptors come from a man younger than 35 with active or convalescent COVID-19.

Worth noting for this clone: A much larger clonotype is one base distant, so this may be a read error. This chain connects TRBV5-1 to TRBJ2-2, with TRBD2 matching over 7 bases. The CDR3 covers 14 residues. Germline V lookup: CDR1 SGHRS, CDR2 YFSETQ. Germline trimming cut 3 bases from V and 3 bases from J; bases unmatched to any gene: 2. CDR3 in amino acids: CASSSGLHTGELFF. The CDR3 region has the DNA TGCGCCAGCAGCTCGGGACTACACACCGGGGAGCTGTTTTTT.

The V call is TRBV28, the J call TRBJ2-6; 8 bases fit TRBD1. Germline V gene lookup returns CDR1 MDHEN and CDR2 SYDVKM. After removal of 5 bases from V and 1 base from J, the junction contained 4 bases not matched to a gene. This CDR3 is 16 amino acids long. The CDR3, as DNA: TGTGCCAGCAGTGGGACAGGAAGGTCTGGGGCCAACGTCCTGACTTTC. Translating it yields CASSGTGRSGANVLTF.

A single count supports this clone. DNA of the CDR3: TGTGCCAGCAGGTTGGGAGACAACGCAGATACGCAGTATTTT. This gives the protein CASRLGDNADTQYF. This chain uses TRBV27 with TRBJ2-3; perhaps TRBD2 as D (5 bases). CDR1 MNHEY and CDR2 SMNVEV come from the germline V gene (reference sequence). V dropped 6 bases and J dropped 4 bases, with 14 bases sitting between them. The CDR3 consists of 14 residues.

V usage is TRBV18 and J usage is TRBJ2-7; D gene ambiguous. Trimming shortened V by 3 bases and J by 2 bases, and 14 bases separated the two germline ends. Per the germline V gene, CDR1 is KGHSH and CDR2 is LQKENI. CDR3 length: 15 amino acids. The CDR3: CASSPPERIPYEQYF. CDR3 DNA sequence: TGTGCCAGCTCACCGCCCGAGAGAATCCCCTACGAGCAGTACTTC.

The genes are TRBV12-3 or TRBV12-4 and TRBJ2-7, with D perhaps TRBD1 (5 bases). CDR3 length equals 12 residues. V was cut by 6 bases and J by 6 bases, with 12 bases left in between. CDR3 in amino acids: CASSYGHGEQYF. CDR3 DNA: TGTGCCAGCAGCTACGGACACGGCGAGCAGTACTTC.

This rearrangement joins TRBV27 to TRBJ2-5, with 8 positions matching TRBD1. Germline V gene lookup returns CDR1 MNHEY and CDR2 SMNVEV (reference sequence). Losses at the gene ends were 6 bases for V and 5 bases for J; bases not matched to a gene: 8. The CDR3 is made up of 14 amino acids. The CDR3 sequence: CASRGTGLGETQYF. CDR3 sequence (DNA): TGTGCCAGCAGGGGGACAGGTCTGGGGGAGACCCAGTACTTC.

This clone was detected only once. The chain is built from TRBV11-3 and TRBJ2-3; 8 bases fit TRBD2. This CDR3 is 14 amino acids long. Per germline, CDR1 SGHNT and CDR2 YENEEA. After removal of 4 bases from V and 7 bases from J, the junction contained 7 bases not matched to a gene. The DNA for the CDR3 is TGTGCCAGCAGCTCAAGCGGGAGTAAGAATACGCAGTATTTT. Its protein is CASSSSGSKNTQYF.

The chain has TRBV27 and TRBJ1-6, with D possibly matching TRBD1 (5 bases). V was cut by 2 bases and J by 8 bases, with 7 bases left in between. Per the germline V gene, CDR1 is MNHEY and CDR2 is SMNVEV (reference sequence). This CDR3 spans 13 amino acids. The CDR3 spells CASSLGGDSPLHF. The DNA for the CDR3 is TGTGCCAGCAGTTTAGGAGGGGATTCACCCCTCCACTTT.

The rearrangement uses TRBV28 and TRBJ1-2, with TRBD1 matching 8 bases. After removal of 7 bases from V and 8 bases from J, the junction contained 6 bases not matched to a gene. The CDR3 is 12 residues long. Germline CDR1 and CDR2: MDHEN and SYDVKM. The CDR3 is CASKQGVEGYTF. The CDR3 DNA sequence: TGTGCCAGCAAACAGGGGGTGGAGGGCTACACCTTC.

This clone appeared a few times. The J gene is TRBJ1-6, the V gene TRBV28, with 8 bases aligning to TRBD1. Germline V CDR1 and CDR2: MDHEN, SYDVKM. The CDR3 is 15 amino acids. V dropped 5 bases and J dropped 14; count of bases not matched to a gene: 14. Here the CDR3 reads CASSPTGTGLYSLHF. CDR3 nucleotide sequence: TGTGCCAGCAGTCCTACCGGGACAGGTCTTTACTCCCTCCACTTT.

V and J are TRBV5-1 and TRBJ2-2, with 12 bases identical to TRBD2. The length of the CDR3 is 16 residues. V shed 4 bases, J shed 6 bases, and the junction held 7 bases outside the gene matches. CDR1 SGHRS and CDR2 YFSETQ come from the germline V gene. CDR3 DNA: TGCGCCAGCAGCGGGGCTAGCGGGGGGGCCGCCGGGGAGCTGTTTTTT. It is translated as CASSGASGGAAGELFF.

The CDR3 DNA sequence: TGCGCCAGCAGCTTGGGGCGGACTAGCGCTTCCAATGAGCAGTTCTTC. Amino acid sequence: CASSLGRTSASNEQFF. V is TRBV5-1 and J is TRBJ2-1, with 9 bases aligning to TRBD2. CDR3 size: 16 residues. Germline loops: CDR1 SGHRS, CDR2 YFSETQ. Trimming at V came to 0 bases and at J to 6 bases, leaving 7 bases not matched to a gene.

This clone was picked up one time. This sequence joins TRBV29-1 and TRBJ2-7; 10 nucleotides line up with TRBD2. J lost 3 bases, V lost 0 bases, and 5 bases had no gene match. The CDR3 totals 15 residues. The germline V gene has CDR1 SQVTM and CDR2 ANQGSEA. CDR3 loop: CSVEDRKRGGYEQYF. CDR3 nucleotides: TGCAGCGTTGAAGATCGGAAGCGGGGGGGCTACGAGCAGTACTTC.

This chain connects TRBV5-1 to TRBJ2-5; 7 bases match TRBD1. V dropped 4 bases and J dropped 2; count of bases not matched to a gene: 5. Germline V gives CDR1 SGHRS, CDR2 YFSETQ. This CDR3 comprises 14 residues. As DNA, the CDR3 is TGCGCCAGCAGCCTGGGACAGCAACAAGAGACCCAGTACTTC. Protein product: CASSLGQQQETQYF. Full variable domain (missing parts from reference TRBV5-1 and TRBJ2-5): KAGVTQTPRYLIKTRGQQVTLSCSPISGHRSVSWYQQTPGQGLQFLFEYFSETQRNKGNFPGRFSGRQFSNSRSEMNVSTLELGDSALYLCASSLGQQQETQYFGPGTRLLVL.

This chain links TRBV4-2 with TRBJ1-6, with 7 nucleotides matching TRBD1. V lost 7 bases, J lost 6 bases, and 24 bases stayed unmatched. The CDR3 is made up of 20 amino acids. Germline loops: CDR1 LGHNA, CDR2 YNFKEQ. CDR3 in amino acids: CASNREGGPLTPLLNSPLHF. For the CDR3, the DNA is TGTGCCAGCAATCGGGAAGGGGGCCCACTCACTCCCCTTCTTAATTCACCCCTCCACTTT.

For the CDR3, the DNA is TGTGCCAGCAGTTTCAACCAGCGGGAGAATGGAGATACGCAGTATTTT. It encodes CASSFNQRENGDTQYF. This chain connects TRBV28 to TRBJ2-3; 8 nucleotides match TRBD2. CDR1 is MDHEN, CDR2 SYDVKM, per germline. With 3 bases clipped from V and 5 bases from J, the junction kept 10 bases outside the gene matches. This CDR3 is built from 16 residues.

J is TRBJ1-5 and V is TRBV27, with D hard to call. V was cut by 10 bases and J by 2 bases, with 15 bases left in between. The CDR3 contains 14 residues. The germline V gene has CDR1 MNHEY and CDR2 SMNVEV (reference sequence). The DNA for the CDR3 is TGTGCCACCCAGCCGCGCGGAGGCAATCAGCCCCAGCATTTT. It encodes CATQPRGGNQPQHF.

This chain's CDR3 is CASSFFVSVYEQYF. CDR3 in DNA: TGTGCCAGCAGCTTCTTTGTTTCGGTATACGAGCAGTACTTC. V usage is TRBV5-6 and J usage is TRBJ2-7, with D unclear. The CDR3 length is 14 residues. With 2 bases removed from V and 4 bases from J, the gap between germline ends came to 13 bases. CDR1 and CDR2 from the germline V gene are SGHDT and YYEEEE.

The chain joins TRBV6-5 to TRBJ2-2; D is ambiguous. The germline CDR1 and CDR2 sequences are MNHEY and SVGAGI. V lost 2 bases and J 4 bases, leaving 8 bases between the germline ends. This CDR3 contains 14 residues. The CDR3 DNA reads TGTGCCAGCAGTTACGCTTACAGCACCGGGGAGCTGTTTTTT. Translated, it gives CASSYAYSTGELFF.

This chain links TRBV11-2 with TRBJ1-3; D gene unclear. The CDR3 loop spans 15 amino acids. Germline V gives CDR1 SGHAT, CDR2 FQNNGV. With 7 bases removed from V and 0 bases from J, the gap between germline ends came to 13 bases. CDR3 in DNA: TGTGCCAGCACACTAGACGCTGGCTCTGGAAACACCATATATTTT. Translated: CASTLDAGSGNTIYF. The variable domain in full, with the rest retrieved from reference TRBV11-2 and TRBJ1-3, is EAGVAQSPRYKIIEKRQSVAFWCNPISGHATLYWYQQILGQGPKLLIQFQNNGVVDDSQLPKDRFSAERLKGVDSTLKIQPAKLEDSAVYLCASTLDAGSGNTIYFGEGSWLTVV.

The chain links TRBV6-5 to TRBJ1-2; 8 bases agree with TRBD1. With V trimmed by 6 bases and J by 2 bases, 2 bases remained unmatched. CDR3 length equals 13 residues. In germline, CDR1 is MNHEY, CDR2 SVGAGI. Here the CDR3 DNA reads TGTGCCAGCAGCCGGGACAGGAACTATGGCTACACCTTC. Translating it yields CASSRDRNYGYTF.

A remark on this clone: This clone may be a read error of a much larger clone one base away. The chain uses TRBV6-2 or TRBV6-3 and TRBJ1-5, with a weak D call TRBD1 (6 bases). Germline assignment: CDR1 MNHEY and CDR2 SVGEGT. Trimming removed 5 bases at V and 11 bases at J, with 16 bases between. This CDR3 comprises 13 residues. The CDR3 sequence: CASSSYRDMSQHF. The CDR3 DNA reads TGTGCCAGCAGTAGCTACCGGGACATGTCCCAGCATTTT.

This clone was recorded only once. J is TRBJ2-3 and V is TRBV6-5, with 8 bases lining up with TRBD1. The CDR3 length is 16 residues. Germline V gene lookup returns CDR1 MNHEY and CDR2 SVGAGI. V lost 0 bases to trimming and J lost 1 base; unmatched junction nucleotides: 3. The CDR3, as DNA: TGTGCCAGCAGTTACTCGACGACAGGGGGCACAGATACGCAGTATTTT. Its protein is CASSYSTTGGTDTQYF.

The table lists this clone with a few counts. The chain links TRBV5-5 to TRBJ1-1; weak D call: TRBD1 (5 bases). The CDR3 sequence is 13 residues long. The V and J ends lost 4 bases and 7 bases respectively, with 14 bases between them. CDR1 SGHKS and CDR2 YYEKEE come from the germline V gene (reference sequence). This chain's CDR3 is CASSLQGIYEAFF. For the CDR3, the DNA is TGTGCCAGCAGCCTGCAGGGAATTTATGAAGCTTTCTTT.

On this clone: Possible read error: a much larger clone is one base away. The chain's CDR3 is CASSQGQNNSPLHF. The CDR3 nucleotides are TGTGCCAGCAGCCAAGGACAAAATAATTCACCCCTCCACTTT. The chain has TRBV3-1 (or the pseudogene TRBV3-2) and TRBJ1-6; the D is unclear. Per germline, CDR1 LGHDT and CDR2 YNNKEL (reference sequence). This CDR3 comprises 14 residues. Between the trimmed V and J ends, which lost 1 base and 5 bases, there was a span of 6 bases.

The rearrangement links TRBV6-5 to TRBJ1-1; possible D gene TRBD1, 6 bases. Germline-derived CDR1 and CDR2 are MNHEY and SVGAGI. CDR3 length: 15 amino acids. Trimming took off 0 bases at V and 7 bases at J, with 15 bases between the two ends. The CDR3 region is CASSYSRGGDIEAFF. DNA for the CDR3: TGTGCCAGCAGTTACTCGAGAGGGGGAGATATTGAAGCTTTCTTT.

The chain joins TRBV3-1 (or the pseudogene TRBV3-2) to TRBJ2-1; 7 bases line up with TRBD1. The CDR3 loop spans 14 amino acids. Germline CDR1 and CDR2: LGHDT and YNNKEL (reference sequence). With 4 bases clipped from V and 11 bases from J, the junction kept 11 bases outside the gene matches. CDR3 nucleotides: TGTGCCAGCAGCCCGGGGACAGCCAACTTCAAGCAGTTCTTC. Translated, it gives CASSPGTANFKQFF.